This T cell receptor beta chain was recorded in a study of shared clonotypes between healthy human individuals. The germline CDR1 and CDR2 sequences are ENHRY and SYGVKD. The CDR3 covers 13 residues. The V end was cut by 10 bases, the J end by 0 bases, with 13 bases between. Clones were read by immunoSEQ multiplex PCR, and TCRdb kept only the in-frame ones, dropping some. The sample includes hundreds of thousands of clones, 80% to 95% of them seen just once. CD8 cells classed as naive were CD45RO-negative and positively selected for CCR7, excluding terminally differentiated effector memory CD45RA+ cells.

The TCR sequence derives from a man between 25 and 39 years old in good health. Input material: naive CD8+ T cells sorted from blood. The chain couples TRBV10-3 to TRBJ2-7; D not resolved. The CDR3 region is CATAVESSYEQYF. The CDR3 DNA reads TGTGCCACCGCGGTGGAAAGCTCCTACGAGCAGTACTTC.